Listed below are T cell receptor beta chains from one sample, sequenced in a study of T cells in localized non-small cell lung cancer. The method was immunoSEQ multiplex PCR; TCRdb's version includes in-frame clones alone and lacks a portion of them. The table records under 60,000 clones, 80% to 90% of them present only once. Source: peripheral blood, taken before any cancer treatment. Every receptor here comes from a male donor at least 60 years old with stage III squamous cell lung carcinoma. Each CDR3 is given with its conserved first and last residue.

v_gene: TRBV29-1; j_gene: TRBJ2-5; CDR3aa: CSVEDLGFGGRKETQYF
v_gene: TRBV29-1; j_gene: TRBJ2-7; CDR3aa: CSVYTGTGGDEQYF
v_gene: TRBV19; j_gene: TRBJ1-5; CDR3aa: CASSISGPGQGINQPQHF
v_gene: TRBV5-1; j_gene: TRBJ2-4; CDR3aa: CASRFGTGRDLELAKNIQYF
v_gene: TRBV6-5; j_gene: TRBJ1-4; CDR3aa: CASSFRPSLTNEKLFF
v_gene: TRBV9; j_gene: TRBJ2-3; CDR3aa: CASSVGTVPTDTQYF
v_gene: TRBV19; j_gene: TRBJ2-1; CDR3aa: CASSTPRSGGRGSLEQFF
v_gene: TRBV6-6; j_gene: TRBJ1-1; CDR3aa: CASSYARTGTEAFF
v_gene: TRBV19; j_gene: TRBJ2-3; CDR3aa: CASTAGRVADTQYF
v_gene: TRBV7-2; j_gene: TRBJ1-6; CDR3aa: CASSLQNSPLHF
v_gene: TRBV4-1; j_gene: TRBJ1-2; CDR3aa: CASSPGTGGADYGYTF
v_gene: TRBV15; j_gene: TRBJ1-2; CDR3aa: CATSLPGHSNYGYTF
v_gene: TRBV18; j_gene: TRBJ1-6; CDR3aa: CASSPTGTGINSPLHF
v_gene: TRBV18; j_gene: TRBJ1-3; CDR3aa: CASSPPAKHSGNTIYF
v_gene: TRBV6-5; j_gene: TRBJ1-5; CDR3aa: CASSSQGFEGNQPQHF
v_gene: TRBV7-9; j_gene: TRBJ2-5; CDR3aa: CASTLAGGQETQYF
v_gene: TRBV27; j_gene: TRBJ2-3; CDR3aa: CASSFRQSTDTQYF
v_gene: TRBV4-3; j_gene: TRBJ1-2; CDR3aa: CASSRALGPVLRDGYTF
v_gene: TRBV5-6; j_gene: TRBJ2-7; CDR3aa: CASSPTGQGKSDEQYF
v_gene: TRBV10-3; j_gene: TRBJ1-3; CDR3aa: CAIRGDRGEGNTIYF
v_gene: TRBV19; j_gene: TRBJ1-1; CDR3aa: CASQTDTSTEAFF
v_gene: TRBV27; j_gene: TRBJ2-1; CDR3aa: CATSVRTEQFF
v_gene: TRBV6-5; j_gene: TRBJ1-6; CDR3aa: CASMGGDSPLHF
v_gene: TRBV19; j_gene: TRBJ2-1; CDR3aa: CASSSRTSGGVTNEQFF
v_gene: TRBV5-1; j_gene: TRBJ2-5; CDR3aa: CASRMGQGTLTYQETQYF
v_gene: TRBV18; j_gene: TRBJ2-2; CDR3aa: CASSFLAGANTGELFF
v_gene: TRBV18; j_gene: TRBJ2-3; CDR3aa: CASSPPLAGGLTDTQYF
v_gene: TRBV7-2; j_gene: TRBJ2-7; CDR3aa: CASSAGNYEQYF
v_gene: TRBV10-3; j_gene: TRBJ1-3; CDR3aa: CAIRERGSGNTIYF
v_gene: TRBV10-3; j_gene: TRBJ2-2; CDR3aa: CAISDLAGVRPGELFF
v_gene: TRBV7-9; j_gene: TRBJ2-1; CDR3aa: CASSLKGSGYNEQFF
v_gene: TRBV7-9; j_gene: TRBJ2-2; CDR3aa: CASNQDGANTGELFF
v_gene: TRBV27; j_gene: TRBJ2-1; CDR3aa: CASSLTSGGYNEQFF
v_gene: TRBV7-8; j_gene: TRBJ2-1; CDR3aa: CASSLARGWRGTSYNEQFF
v_gene: TRBV5-1; j_gene: TRBJ1-2; CDR3aa: CASSLDGALRGYTF
v_gene: TRBV5-1; j_gene: TRBJ2-1; CDR3aa: CASSSISGGPVDEQFF
v_gene: TRBV19; j_gene: TRBJ1-4; CDR3aa: CASSIGTGGTDEKLFF
v_gene: TRBV12-5; j_gene: TRBJ2-2; CDR3aa: CASGGQNTGELFF
v_gene: TRBV7-9; j_gene: TRBJ2-7; CDR3aa: CASSLGNRRDPHEQYF
v_gene: TRBV7-6; j_gene: TRBJ2-3; CDR3aa: CASSSPDHTDTQYF
v_gene: TRBV11-2; j_gene: TRBJ1-5; CDR3aa: CASSPGQGDSNQPQHF
v_gene: TRBV6-5; j_gene: TRBJ1-1; CDR3aa: CASNNGGTGRTEAFF
v_gene: TRBV7-6; j_gene: TRBJ2-1; CDR3aa: CASRDFAGTSSNEQFF
v_gene: TRBV27; j_gene: TRBJ1-2; CDR3aa: CASSLLSGASFGYTF
v_gene: TRBV5-1; j_gene: TRBJ2-3; CDR3aa: CASTSGSSDTQYF
v_gene: TRBV9; j_gene: TRBJ2-2; CDR3aa: CASSRERTGELFF
v_gene: TRBV7-2; j_gene: TRBJ1-1; CDR3aa: CASSGKSTLATEAFF
v_gene: TRBV5-1; j_gene: TRBJ2-5; CDR3aa: CASSWTGGETQYF
v_gene: TRBV6-1; j_gene: TRBJ2-7; CDR3aa: CASSVQISAEQYF
v_gene: TRBV15; j_gene: TRBJ1-1; CDR3aa: CATSRPSTGRTEAFF
v_gene: TRBV14; j_gene: TRBJ1-2; CDR3aa: CASSQASSYGYTF
v_gene: TRBV7-9; j_gene: TRBJ1-5; CDR3aa: CASSLGGPGRGNQPQHF
v_gene: TRBV5-1; j_gene: TRBJ1-1; CDR3aa: CASSPGTALTEAFF
v_gene: TRBV7-9; j_gene: TRBJ2-2; CDR3aa: CASGPGRPTTGELFF